A single sample is the source of the 32 T cell receptor beta chains below, sequenced in a study of blood T cell repertoires in COVID-19. The protocol was immunoSEQ multiplex PCR, while the TCRdb copy is restricted to in-frame clones and leaves out a portion. The data hold 210,000 or so clones, with roughly 73% observed a single time. The sample consisted of peripheral blood. Receptor source: a woman at least 80 years old with active or convalescent COVID-19.

The chain links TRBV7-2 to TRBJ1-1; 11 bases line up with TRBD1. V trimming: 4 bases; J trimming: 4 bases; junction bases outside the gene matches: 5. This CDR3 is built from 15 residues. Germline V gene data show CDR1 as SGHTA and CDR2 as FQGNSA. The CDR3 loop reads CASSWPGQGVTEAFF. The CDR3 DNA follows: TGTGCCAGCAGCTGGCCGGGACAGGGGGTCACTGAAGCTTTCTTT.

This chain uses TRBV11-2 with TRBJ2-7; D unresolved. CDR3 length equals 13 residues. The V end lost 6 bases, the J end lost 0 bases, and 9 bases lay between the germline ends. CDR1 is SGHAT, CDR2 FQNNGV, per germline. This CDR3 is CASRRLGSYEQYF. CDR3 nucleotide sequence: TGTGCCAGCAGGAGGTTAGGCTCCTACGAGCAGTACTTC. The whole variable domain, remainder taken from reference TRBV11-2 and TRBJ2-7, is EAGVAQSPRYKIIEKRQSVAFWCNPISGHATLYWYQQILGQGPKLLIQFQNNGVVDDSQLPKDRFSAERLKGVDSTLKIQPAKLEDSAVYLCASRRLGSYEQYFGPGTRLTVT.

V is TRBV6-5 and J is TRBJ1-4; D ambiguous. The CDR3 extends over 15 amino acids. Germline lookup yields CDR1 MNHEY and CDR2 SVGAGI. V lost 8 bases and J 0 bases, leaving 13 bases between the germline ends. The CDR3 loop reads CASAKHVTTNEKLFF. The CDR3 DNA follows: TGTGCCAGCGCCAAACACGTAACAACTAATGAAAAACTGTTTTTT.

The chain combines TRBV11-3 with TRBJ2-3, with TRBD2 matching 11 bases. Germline V CDR1 and CDR2: SGHNT, YENEEA. J gave up 1 base and V 3 bases, and 3 bases lay outside the gene matches. The CDR3 is 16 amino acids. The DNA for the CDR3 is TGTGCCAGCAGCTTGGGACTAGCGGTTGGCACAGATACGCAGTATTTT. Its protein is CASSLGLAVGTDTQYF.

This chain joins TRBV9 and TRBJ1-6, with TRBD1 as a possible D gene (5 bases). There are 15 residues in the CDR3. Germline assignment: CDR1 SGDLS and CDR2 YYNGEE. The V and J ends lost 2 bases and 6 bases respectively, with 12 bases between them. CDR3 sequence (DNA): TGTGCCAGCAGCGTCGGGACTTCGGGTAATTCACCCCTCCACTTT. Translating it yields CASSVGTSGNSPLHF.

The chain uses TRBV28 and TRBJ2-1; TRBD1 aligns across 9 bases. Germline-derived CDR1 and CDR2 are MDHEN and SYDVKM. V was pared by 6 bases and J by 7 bases, with 16 bases of the junction left unmatched. The CDR3 contains 17 residues. The CDR3 DNA reads TGTGCCAGCAGACGAAGGCGGACAGGGGCGTCGGGGAATGAGCAGTTCTTC. Protein product: CASRRRRTGASGNEQFF.

This clone was counted at least ten times. The gene calls are TRBV9 and TRBJ2-7; 7 nucleotides agree with TRBD1. J gave up 1 base and V 5 bases, and 9 bases lay outside the gene matches. The CDR3 runs to 15 residues. Germline CDR1 is SGDLS and CDR2 is YYNGEE. The CDR3 nucleotides read TGTGCCAGCAGTAAAGGGGACAGTGGATCCTACGAGCAGTACTTC. This gives the protein CASSKGDSGSYEQYF.

The V call is TRBV5-4, the J call TRBJ1-1; 7 bases line up with TRBD1. Trimming cost V 4 bases and J 4 bases; bases outside gene matches: 7. The CDR3 loop spans 14 amino acids. CDR1 and CDR2 from the germline V gene are SGHNT and YYREEE (reference sequence). CDR3 sequence: CASSSRSGGTEAFF. Written as DNA, the CDR3 is TGTGCCAGCAGCAGCCGGTCAGGGGGCACTGAAGCTTTCTTT.

This chain links TRBV5-5 with TRBJ1-1; 9 bases map to TRBD1. Germline lookup yields CDR1 SGHKS and CDR2 YYEKEE (reference sequence). V shed 4 bases and J 8 bases; nucleotides not matched to a gene: 9. This CDR3 spans 14 amino acids. CDR3 nucleotides: TGTGCCAGCAGCGGAAACAGGGGGCATTTCGAAGCTTTCTTT. Its protein product is CASSGNRGHFEAFF.

The J gene is TRBJ2-1, the V gene TRBV2; D uncertain. Trimming removed 7 bases at V and 9 bases at J, with 13 bases between. Per the germline V gene, CDR1 is SNHLY and CDR2 is FYNNEI. The CDR3 length is 12 residues. Written as DNA, the CDR3 is TGTGCCAGCACGATCGCGCGGATTGAGCAGTTCTTC. Its translation is CASTIARIEQFF.

The rearrangement links TRBV3-1 (or the pseudogene TRBV3-2) to TRBJ2-1, with D hard to call. The V and J ends lost 6 bases and 9 bases respectively, with 18 bases between them. Germline V gene data show CDR1 as LGHDT and CDR2 as YNNKEL (reference sequence). This CDR3 is 14 amino acids long. This CDR3 is CASSHYARPLEQFF. CDR3 coding DNA: TGTGCCAGCAGTCACTATGCGAGGCCCCTTGAGCAGTTCTTC.

The chain couples TRBV18 to TRBJ1-2; perhaps TRBD1 as D (6 bases). V lost 8 bases and J 4 bases, leaving 17 bases between the germline ends. CDR1 is KGHSH and CDR2 is LQKENI in the germline V gene. The CDR3 extends over 14 amino acids. In nucleotides, the CDR3 is TGTGCCAGCATAACAGGAGGGGGGGTCTATGGCTACACCTTC. It yields the protein CASITGGGVYGYTF.

V and J are TRBV4-2 and TRBJ1-4; D is uncertain. Germline CDR1 is LGHNA and CDR2 is YNFKEQ. The CDR3 totals 12 residues. With 3 bases removed from V and 8 bases from J, the gap between germline ends came to 7 bases. CDR3 amino acids: CASSQYREKLFF. CDR3 sequence (DNA): TGTGCCAGCAGCCAGTATCGGGAAAAACTGTTTTTT.

The chain has TRBV10-3 and TRBJ2-2; 9 nucleotides agree with TRBD1. After removal of 5 bases from V and 6 bases from J, the junction contained 7 bases not matched to a gene. The germline gives CDR1 ENHRY, CDR2 SYGVKD. CDR3 length: 15 residues. CDR3 DNA: TGTGCCATCAGTCTGGGGACAGGGTTTTCCGGGGAGCTGTTTTTT. This sequence encodes CAISLGTGFSGELFF.

CDR3 region: CAWSVRNRVTEAFF. For the CDR3, the DNA is TGTGCCTGGAGTGTAAGAAACAGGGTAACTGAAGCTTTCTTT. The V and J genes are TRBV30 and TRBJ1-1, with a tentative D call TRBD1 (6 bases). The CDR3 covers 14 residues. Germline CDR1 GTSNPN, CDR2 SVGIG (reference sequence). Trimming cost V 0 bases and J 5 bases, with 13 bases left between them.

The chain carries TRBV7-9 and TRBJ2-2; D might be TRBD1 (5 bases). CDR1 and CDR2 from the germline V gene are SEHNR and FQNEAQ (reference sequence). V lost 5 bases and J 1 base, leaving 8 bases between the germline ends. The CDR3 runs to 14 residues. Here the CDR3 DNA reads TGTGCCAGCAGCCTCCAGGGGAACACCGGGGAGCTGTTTTTT. This translates into CASSLQGNTGELFF.

Only a few counts were recorded for this clone. This chain links TRBV6-2 or TRBV6-3 with TRBJ2-5; 9 nucleotides agree with TRBD2. V lost 2 bases, J lost 5 bases, and 6 bases stayed unmatched. The CDR3 totals 15 residues. CDR1 and CDR2 from the germline V gene are MNHEY and SVGEGT. The CDR3 region is CASSYQGLASETQYF. The CDR3 region has the DNA TGTGCCAGCAGTTACCAAGGACTAGCGAGCGAGACCCAGTACTTC.

This rearrangement joins TRBV5-6 to TRBJ2-7; TRBD1 matches at 11 bases. The CDR3 loop spans 15 amino acids. The germline gives CDR1 SGHDT, CDR2 YYEEEE. V dropped 4 bases and J dropped 3; count of bases not matched to a gene: 6. The CDR3 DNA follows: TGTGCCAGCAGCCACGCCGGGACAGGGGGCTACGAGCAGTACTTC. Its protein product is CASSHAGTGGYEQYF.

V usage is TRBV4-1 and J usage is TRBJ1-1; D possibly corresponds to TRBD1 (5 bases). The V gene's germline CDR1 is MGHRA and CDR2 YSYEKL. The CDR3 has 15 amino acids. V lost 0 bases to trimming and J lost 2 bases, with 10 bases between them. This CDR3 reads CASSQDWDYNTEAFF. The CDR3 DNA sequence: TGCGCCAGCAGCCAAGATTGGGACTACAACACTGAAGCTTTCTTT.

The J gene is TRBJ1-2, the V gene TRBV10-3, with 7 bases lining up with TRBD1. V lost 2 bases to trimming and J lost 4 bases; unmatched junction nucleotides: 7. CDR1 ENHRY and CDR2 SYGVKD come from the germline V gene. The CDR3 is made up of 15 amino acids. CDR3 bases: TGTGCCATCAGTGAGAGACAGGGCTTCCTCTATGGCTACACCTTC. This codes for CAISERQGFLYGYTF.

The chain joins TRBV5-6 to TRBJ1-2; TRBD1 agrees at 8 bases. The CDR3 loop spans 12 amino acids. Germline CDR1 is SGHDT and CDR2 is YYEEEE. V gave up 5 bases and J gave up 8 bases; unmatched junction bases: 5. The CDR3 nucleotides are TGTGCCAGCAGTCGACAGGGGAGCGGCTACACCTTC. Translated, it gives CASSRQGSGYTF.

This clone was counted only a few times. This sequence joins TRBV6-2 or TRBV6-3 and TRBJ2-5; D not certain. V was pared by 2 bases and J by 2 bases, with 3 bases between. This CDR3 is built from 12 residues. Germline V gene sequence: CDR1 MNHEY, CDR2 SVGEGT. In nucleotides, the CDR3 is TGTGCCAGCAGTTACCCTCAAGAGACCCAGTACTTC. This encodes CASSYPQETQYF.

The chain uses TRBV2 and TRBJ1-5; 7 bases map to TRBD1. Unmatched junction bases numbered 8, after V lost 7 bases and J lost 5 bases. The germline V gene has CDR1 SNHLY and CDR2 FYNNEI. This CDR3 is built from 14 residues. The CDR3 loop is CASTDRVIDQPQHF. The CDR3 DNA is TGTGCCAGCACTGACAGGGTGATAGATCAGCCCCAGCATTTT.

The chain employs TRBV27 and TRBJ1-1; TRBD1 aligns across 7 bases. Germline assignment: CDR1 MNHEY and CDR2 SMNVEV (reference sequence). V lost 2 bases and J lost 0; bases outside the gene matches: 9. This CDR3 has 17 residues. The CDR3 sequence: CASSLLTGSSMNTEAFF. CDR3 DNA sequence: TGTGCCAGCAGTTTACTGACAGGGAGTAGCATGAACACTGAAGCTTTCTTT.

V gene TRBV4-2 combines with J gene TRBJ1-5, with a possible D match to TRBD1 (5 bases). Trimming removed 0 bases from V and 4 bases from J, with 13 bases in between. CDR1 and CDR2 from the germline V gene are LGHNA and YNFKEQ. This CDR3 region has 16 residues. The CDR3 sequence is CASSQELARVNQPQHF. The CDR3 coding sequence is TGTGCCAGCAGCCAAGAACTGGCCAGGGTTAATCAGCCCCAGCATTTT.

This clone turned up a few times. The rearrangement links TRBV7-6 to TRBJ1-5; 8 bases agree with TRBD1. With 5 bases clipped from V and 1 base from J, the junction kept 7 bases outside the gene matches. The CDR3 is 16 amino acids. Germline values: CDR1 SGHVS, CDR2 FNYEAQ. The CDR3 sequence: CASSPGQGGSNQPQHF. CDR3 DNA: TGTGCCAGCAGCCCTGGACAGGGAGGAAGCAATCAGCCCCAGCATTTT.

The gene calls are TRBV29-1 and TRBJ2-2; the match to TRBD1 covers 9 bases. CDR1 and CDR2 (germline): SQVTM, ANQGSEA. This CDR3 has 15 residues. The V and J ends lost 5 bases and 4 bases, in that order; junction bases with no gene match: 8. The CDR3 DNA sequence: TGCAGCGTTAAGGAGCCGGGACAGGGCACCGGGGAGCTGTTTTTT. It translates to CSVKEPGQGTGELFF.

The V gene is TRBV21-1, the J gene TRBJ2-7; TRBD1 was called by the table and not checked on the DNA. TRBV21-1 has pseudogene status. This CDR3 has 15 residues. CDR3 in amino acids: CASSKGGGAGYEQYF. CDR3 in DNA: TGTGCCAGCAGCAAAGGAGGTGGGGCCGGCTACGAGCAGTACTTC.

V is TRBV5-1 and J is TRBJ1-1, with D unresolved. The germline V gene has CDR1 SGHRS and CDR2 YFSETQ. V gave up 1 base and J gave up 1 base, with 14 bases separating them. There are 16 residues in the CDR3. The CDR3 protein is CASSLNVRQANTEAFF. The CDR3 bases are TGCGCCAGCAGCTTGAACGTGAGACAAGCGAACACTGAAGCTTTCTTT.

The chain joins TRBV10-3 to TRBJ2-3, with 10 positions matching TRBD2. V trimming: 6 bases; J trimming: 7 bases; junction bases outside the gene matches: 7. Per the germline V gene, CDR1 is ENHRY and CDR2 is SYGVKD. The CDR3 consists of 14 residues. CDR3 coding DNA: TGTGCCATCAGACTCAGCGGGGGGGCCCATACGCAGTATTTT. This codes for CAIRLSGGAHTQYF.

This sequence joins TRBV7-9 and TRBJ1-6; D perhaps matches TRBD1 (5 bases). Per the germline V gene, CDR1 is SEHNR and CDR2 is FQNEAQ (reference sequence). The V end lost 5 bases, the J end lost 9 bases, and 17 bases lay between the germline ends. The CDR3 contains 15 residues. The CDR3 DNA reads TGTGCCAGCAGCCCTTTAGCAGGGATGGGTTCACCCCTCCACTTT. Residues: CASSPLAGMGSPLHF.

There are a few counts of this clone. The CDR3 spells CASSLALRTSGQETQYF. In nucleotides, the CDR3 is TGCGCCAGCAGCTTGGCCTTAAGGACTAGCGGGCAAGAGACCCAGTACTTC. The chain employs TRBV5-1 and TRBJ2-5; TRBD2 matches 11 bases. The CDR3 consists of 17 residues. V was pared by 0 bases and J by 2 bases, with 6 bases of the junction left unmatched. The germline V gene has CDR1 SGHRS and CDR2 YFSETQ.